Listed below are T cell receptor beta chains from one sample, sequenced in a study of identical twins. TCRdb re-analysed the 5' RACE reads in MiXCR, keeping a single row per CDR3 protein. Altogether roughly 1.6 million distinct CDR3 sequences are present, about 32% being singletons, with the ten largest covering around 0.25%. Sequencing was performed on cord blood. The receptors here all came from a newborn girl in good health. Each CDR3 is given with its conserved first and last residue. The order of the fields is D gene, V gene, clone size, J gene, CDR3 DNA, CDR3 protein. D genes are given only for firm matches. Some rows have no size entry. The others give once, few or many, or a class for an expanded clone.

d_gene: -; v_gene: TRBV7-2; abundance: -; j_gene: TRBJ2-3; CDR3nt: TGTGCCAGCAGCCCTACCTACAGGGCAGATACGCAGTATTTT; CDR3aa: CASSPTYRADTQYF
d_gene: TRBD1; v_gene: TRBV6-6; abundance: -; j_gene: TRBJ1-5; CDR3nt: TGTGCCAGCACCGCAACAGGGGCGGGACAGCCCCAGCATTTT; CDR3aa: CASTATGAGQPQHF
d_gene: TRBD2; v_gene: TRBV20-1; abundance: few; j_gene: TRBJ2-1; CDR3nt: TGCAGTGCTAGCGGCGTAGCGGGGCGAGTGGGCAATGAGCAGTTCTTC; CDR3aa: CSASGVAGRVGNEQFF
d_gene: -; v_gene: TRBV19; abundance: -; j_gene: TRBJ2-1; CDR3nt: TGTGCCAGTACCAGGACAGGCGGGGAGACCCAGTTCTTC; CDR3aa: CASTRTGGETQFF
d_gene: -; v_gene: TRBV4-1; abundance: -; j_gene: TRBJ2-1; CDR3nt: TGCGCCAGCAGCCAAGATGGGACGTACTCCTACAATGAGCTGTTCTTC; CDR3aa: CASSQDGTYSYNELFF
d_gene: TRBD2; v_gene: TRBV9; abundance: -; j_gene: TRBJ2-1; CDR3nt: TGTGCCAGCAGCATCGAGCCGGGACTAGCGGGGGGACCTTCCTACAATGAGCAGTTCTTC; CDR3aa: CASSIEPGLAGGPSYNEQFF
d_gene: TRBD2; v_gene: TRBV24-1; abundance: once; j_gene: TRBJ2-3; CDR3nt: TGTGCCACCAGTGATCTCTCTAGCGGGAGGGGGACAGATACGCAGTATTTT; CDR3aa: CATSDLSSGRGTDTQYF
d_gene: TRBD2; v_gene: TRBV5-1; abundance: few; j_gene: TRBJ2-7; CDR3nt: TGCGCCAGCAGCTTGGGTACGGGGGGGATCTACAATGAGCAGTACTTC; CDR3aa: CASSLGTGGIYNEQYF
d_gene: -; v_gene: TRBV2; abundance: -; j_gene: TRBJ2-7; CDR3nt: TGTGCCAGCATAAGGAGACAGGTCTCCTACGAGCAGTACTTC; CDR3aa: CASIRRQVSYEQYF
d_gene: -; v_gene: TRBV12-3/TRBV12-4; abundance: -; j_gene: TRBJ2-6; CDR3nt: TGTGCCAGCAGTTCGTATAGGGAAGCCAACGTCCTGACTTTC; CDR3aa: CASSSYREANVLTF
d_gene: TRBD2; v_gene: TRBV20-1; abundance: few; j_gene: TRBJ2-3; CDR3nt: TGCAGTGCTAGACAGGGACTAGCGGGAGTCAGTACCTTGGCGGATACGCAGTATTTT; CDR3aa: CSARQGLAGVSTLADTQYF
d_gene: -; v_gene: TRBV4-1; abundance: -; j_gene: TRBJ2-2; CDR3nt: TGCGCCAGCAGCTGGAGAGGTCCGAACACCGGGGAGCTGTTTTTT; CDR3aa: CASSWRGPNTGELFF
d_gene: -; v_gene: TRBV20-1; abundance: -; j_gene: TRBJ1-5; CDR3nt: TGCAGTGTGGGCAGCCTTAGCAATCAGCCCCAGCATTTT; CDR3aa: CSVGSLSNQPQHF
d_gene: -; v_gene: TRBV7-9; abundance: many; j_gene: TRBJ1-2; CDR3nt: TGTGCCAGCAGCTTAATCACGGAATCCTACACCTTC; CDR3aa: CASSLITESYTF
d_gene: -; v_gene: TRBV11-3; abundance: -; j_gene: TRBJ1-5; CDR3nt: TGTGCCAGCAGCTTGAGGGGGATAGGAAGAAATAGCAATCAGCCCCAGCATTTT; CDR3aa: CASSLRGIGRNSNQPQHF
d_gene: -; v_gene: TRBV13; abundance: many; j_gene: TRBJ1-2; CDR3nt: TGTGCCAGCAGGCTGACAAGCTATGGCTACACCTTC; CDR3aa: CASRLTSYGYTF
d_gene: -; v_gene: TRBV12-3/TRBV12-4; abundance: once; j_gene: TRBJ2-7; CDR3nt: TGTGCCAGCAGTCTCTCCCTCTGCGAGCAGTACTTC; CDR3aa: CASSLSLCEQYF
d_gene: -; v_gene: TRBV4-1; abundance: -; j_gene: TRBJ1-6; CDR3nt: TGCGCCAGCAGCCAAGATTCCGACCCTGGGGGCTTGGATTCACCCCTCCACTTT; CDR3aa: CASSQDSDPGGLDSPLHF
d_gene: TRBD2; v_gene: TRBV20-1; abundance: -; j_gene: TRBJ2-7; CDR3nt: TGCAGTGCTAGAGGGACTATCGGGAGGAACGAGCAGTACTTC; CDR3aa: CSARGTIGRNEQYF
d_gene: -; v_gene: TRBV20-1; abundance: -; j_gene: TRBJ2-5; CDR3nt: TGCAGTGCTAGTGGGATCGGGGAGACCCAGTACTTC; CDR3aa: CSASGIGETQYF
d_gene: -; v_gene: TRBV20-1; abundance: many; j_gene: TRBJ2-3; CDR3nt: TGCAGTGCTAGAGGTGGGCTAGCGAGCACAGATACGCAGTATTTT; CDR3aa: CSARGGLASTDTQYF
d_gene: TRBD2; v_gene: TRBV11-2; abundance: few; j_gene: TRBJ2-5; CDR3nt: TGTGCCAGCAGCTTTACGACTAGCGGGGGTGGTGAGACCCAGTACTTC; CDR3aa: CASSFTTSGGGETQYF
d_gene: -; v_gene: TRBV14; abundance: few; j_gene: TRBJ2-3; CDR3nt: TGTGCCAGCAGCCAAATTTGGGGCCTCACAGATACGCAGTATTTT; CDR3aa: CASSQIWGLTDTQYF
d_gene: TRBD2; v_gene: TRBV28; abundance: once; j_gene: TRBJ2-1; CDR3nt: TGTGCCTGCAGTCCCCTTAGGACTAGCGGGATCTACAATGAGCAGTTCTTC; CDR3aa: CACSPLRTSGIYNEQFF
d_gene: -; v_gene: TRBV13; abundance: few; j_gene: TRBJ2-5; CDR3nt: TGTGCCAGCAGCATCCTAGTGAGGGAGACCCAGTACTTC; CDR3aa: CASSILVRETQYF
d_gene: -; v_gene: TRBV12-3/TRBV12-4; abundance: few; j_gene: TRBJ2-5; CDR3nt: TGTGCCAGCAGTTTAGGGCACCGACAGAGTCAAGAGACCCAGTACTTC; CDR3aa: CASSLGHRQSQETQYF
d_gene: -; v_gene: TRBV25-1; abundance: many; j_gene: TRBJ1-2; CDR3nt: TGTGCCAGCAGCCCGGTTGGGGACTATAACTATGGCTACACCTTC; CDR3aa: CASSPVGDYNYGYTF
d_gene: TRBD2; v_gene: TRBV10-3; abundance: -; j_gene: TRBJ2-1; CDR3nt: TGTGCCATCAAATTAGCGGGAACCTACAATGAGCAGTTCTTC; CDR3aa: CAIKLAGTYNEQFF
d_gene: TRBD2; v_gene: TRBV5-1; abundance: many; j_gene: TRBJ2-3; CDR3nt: TGCGCCAGCAGCCCGGGACTAAGCACAGATACGCAGTATTTT; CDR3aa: CASSPGLSTDTQYF
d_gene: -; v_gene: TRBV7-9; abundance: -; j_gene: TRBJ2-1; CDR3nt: TGTGCCAGCAGCTTAGGGGGTAGTGTTAGTCCCCCGTTCTTC; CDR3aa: CASSLGGSVSPPFF
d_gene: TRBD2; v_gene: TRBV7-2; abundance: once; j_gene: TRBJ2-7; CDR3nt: TGTGCCAGCAGCTTAAGGTCGGGACTATACGAGCAGTACTTC; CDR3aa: CASSLRSGLYEQYF
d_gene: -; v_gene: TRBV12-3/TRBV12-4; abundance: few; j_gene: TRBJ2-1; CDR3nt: TGTGCCAGCAACTTAAGGGGGCTAGCGGCAAATGAGCAGTTCTTC; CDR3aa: CASNLRGLAANEQFF
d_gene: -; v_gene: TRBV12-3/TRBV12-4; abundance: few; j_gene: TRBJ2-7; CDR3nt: TGTGCCAGCAGTTTGCCAGATACCTCCGAGCAGTACTTC; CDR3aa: CASSLPDTSEQYF
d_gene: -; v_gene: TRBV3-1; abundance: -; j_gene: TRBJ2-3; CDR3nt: TGTGCCAGCAGCCAAAGCGGTGCGTCTAGCACAGATACGCAGTATTTT; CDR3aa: CASSQSGASSTDTQYF
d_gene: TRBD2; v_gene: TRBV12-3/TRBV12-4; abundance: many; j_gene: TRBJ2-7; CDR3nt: TGTGCCAGCAGTTTAGCCTGGGGACTAGCGGGAGAAGAGCAGTACTTC; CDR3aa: CASSLAWGLAGEEQYF
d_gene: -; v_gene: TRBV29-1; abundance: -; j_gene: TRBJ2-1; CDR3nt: TGCAGCGCTGGGGTTGGGTCCTACAATGAGCAGTTCTTC; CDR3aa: CSAGVGSYNEQFF
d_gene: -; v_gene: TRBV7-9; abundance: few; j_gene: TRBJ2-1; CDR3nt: TGTGCCAGCAGCTCCAACCGGGGGCGGGGACTTTACAATGAGCAGTTCTTC; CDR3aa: CASSSNRGRGLYNEQFF
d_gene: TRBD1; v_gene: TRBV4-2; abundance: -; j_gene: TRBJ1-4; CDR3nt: TGTGCCAGCACCCAAGATCTGTTGACAGGGTTGAATGAAAAACTGTTTTTT; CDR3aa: CASTQDLLTGLNEKLFF
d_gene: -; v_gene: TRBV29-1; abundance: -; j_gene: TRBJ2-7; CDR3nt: TGCAGCGTTGAAGACGGCGGCCCGGGGGAGCAGTACTTC; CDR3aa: CSVEDGGPGEQYF
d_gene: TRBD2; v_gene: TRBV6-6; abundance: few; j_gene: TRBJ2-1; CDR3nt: TGTGCCAGCAGTTACTCGGTCAGCGGGGGGTACAATGAGCAGTTCTTC; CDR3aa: CASSYSVSGGYNEQFF
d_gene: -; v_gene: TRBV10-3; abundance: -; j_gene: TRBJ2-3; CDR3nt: TGTGCCATCAGCCGACAAAGCACAGGTACGCAGTATTTT; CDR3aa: CAISRQSTGTQYF
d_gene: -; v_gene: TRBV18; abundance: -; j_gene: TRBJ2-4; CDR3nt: TGTGCCAGCTCACCCCTTATACTAGCCAAAAACATTCAGTACTTC; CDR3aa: CASSPLILAKNIQYF
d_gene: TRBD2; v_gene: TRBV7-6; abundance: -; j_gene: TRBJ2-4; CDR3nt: TGTGCCAGCAGCTTATCGGGCGGGGGAGACATTCAGTACTTC; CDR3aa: CASSLSGGGDIQYF
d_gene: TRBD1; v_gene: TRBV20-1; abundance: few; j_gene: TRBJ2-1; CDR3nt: TGCAGTGCTGGCCGGGACAGGGGGGATGAGCAGTTCTTC; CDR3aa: CSAGRDRGDEQFF
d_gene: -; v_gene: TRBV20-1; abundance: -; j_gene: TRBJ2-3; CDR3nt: TGCAGCCTACTCGGGGAGGGACAGCCTAGCACAGATACGCAGTATTTT; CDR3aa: CSLLGEGQPSTDTQYF
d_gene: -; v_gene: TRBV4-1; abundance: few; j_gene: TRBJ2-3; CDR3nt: TGCGCCAGCAGCCAATTACGGGCAGGGATTTCGGATACGCAGTATTTT; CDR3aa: CASSQLRAGISDTQYF